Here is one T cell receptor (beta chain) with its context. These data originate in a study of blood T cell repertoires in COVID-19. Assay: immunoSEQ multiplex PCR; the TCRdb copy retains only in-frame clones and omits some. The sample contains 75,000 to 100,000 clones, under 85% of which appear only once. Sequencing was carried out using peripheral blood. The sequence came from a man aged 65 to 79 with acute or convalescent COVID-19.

The CDR3 region is CASSLYAGISYNEQFF. The CDR3 DNA sequence: TGTGCCAGCAGCTTATACGCGGGAATCTCCTACAATGAGCAGTTCTTC. The rearrangement links TRBV7-2 to TRBJ2-1, with D tentatively TRBD2 (6 bases). The V gene lost 2 bases and the J gene lost 0 bases, with 11 bases spanning the gap. This CDR3 is built from 16 residues. Germline V gene data show CDR1 as SGHTA and CDR2 as FQGNSA.